Sequencing of this TCR beta chain was carried out in a study of a mutant IDH1 vaccine in newly diagnosed glioma. Study as a whole: Patients received vaccination from 4-6 weeks after radiotherapy alone, or with temozolomide cycles.

Worth noting for this clone: As yet, its antigen is unknown.

Findings and limits, study-wide: The authors found pseudoprogression apparently unrelated to changes in top peripheral T cell clonotypes.

This sample's time point: week 11, during vaccination. Each vaccine dose was 300 ug of mutant IDH1 20-mer peptide, with topical imiquimod. Sequencing was performed with immunoSEQ multiplex PCR; in TCRdb, only in-frame clones are kept and a portion is missing. The sample includes roughly 57,000 clones, approximately 89% of them seen just once. The TCR comes from a man between 35 and 55 years old with glioma. The specimen was PBMCs, collected from a glioma patient whose treatment included an IDH1 peptide vaccine.

CDR3 region: CASSAVAGGQETQYF. The CDR3 DNA follows: TGTGCCAGCAGTGCCGTAGCGGGAGGGCAAGAGACCCAGTACTTC. The chain combines TRBV27 with TRBJ2-5; 11 bases agree with TRBD2. Germline V gene data show CDR1 as MNHEY and CDR2 as SMNVEV (reference sequence). V dropped 5 bases and J dropped 2; count of bases not matched to a gene: 4. The CDR3 contains 15 residues.